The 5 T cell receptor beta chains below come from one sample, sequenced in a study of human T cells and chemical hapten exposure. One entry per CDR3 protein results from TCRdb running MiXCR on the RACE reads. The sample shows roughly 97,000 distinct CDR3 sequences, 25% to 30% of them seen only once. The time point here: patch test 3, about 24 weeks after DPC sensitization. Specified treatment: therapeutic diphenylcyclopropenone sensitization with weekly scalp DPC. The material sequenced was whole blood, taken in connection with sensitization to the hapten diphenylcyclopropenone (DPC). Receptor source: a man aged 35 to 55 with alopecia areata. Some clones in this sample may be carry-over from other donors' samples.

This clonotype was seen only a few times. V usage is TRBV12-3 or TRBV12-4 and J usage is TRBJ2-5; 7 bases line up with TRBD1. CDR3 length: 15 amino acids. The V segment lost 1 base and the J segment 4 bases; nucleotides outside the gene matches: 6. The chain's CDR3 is CASSLGQGGRETQYF. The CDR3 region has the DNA TGTGCCAGCAGTTTAGGACAGGGCGGCAGAGAGACCCAGTACTTC.

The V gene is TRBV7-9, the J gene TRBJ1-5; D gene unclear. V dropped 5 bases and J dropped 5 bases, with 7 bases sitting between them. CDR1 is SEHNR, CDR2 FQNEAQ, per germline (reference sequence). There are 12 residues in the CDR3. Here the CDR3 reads CASSHSDQPQHF. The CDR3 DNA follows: TGTGCCAGCAGCCACAGTGATCAGCCCCAGCATTTT.

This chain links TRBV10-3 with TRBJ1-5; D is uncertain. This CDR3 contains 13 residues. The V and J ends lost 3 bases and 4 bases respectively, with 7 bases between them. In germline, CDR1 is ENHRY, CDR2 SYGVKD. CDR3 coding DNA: TGTGCCATCAGTGATAGTTTAAATCAGCCCCAGCATTTT. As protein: CAISDSLNQPQHF.

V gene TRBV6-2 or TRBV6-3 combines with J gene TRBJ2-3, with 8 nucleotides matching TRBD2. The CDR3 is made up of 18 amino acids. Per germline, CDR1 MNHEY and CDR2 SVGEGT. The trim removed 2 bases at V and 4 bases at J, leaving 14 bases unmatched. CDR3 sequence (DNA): TGTGCCAGCAGTTACCGGCCCCCTGGGACTAGGGGTTCAGATACGCAGTATTTT. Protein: CASSYRPPGTRGSDTQYF.

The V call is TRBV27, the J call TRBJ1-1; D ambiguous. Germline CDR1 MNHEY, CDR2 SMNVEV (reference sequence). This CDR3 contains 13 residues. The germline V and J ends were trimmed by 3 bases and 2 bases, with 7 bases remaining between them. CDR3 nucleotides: TGTGCCAGCAGTTTCGAGGGTAACACTGAAGCTTTCTTT. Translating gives CASSFEGNTEAFF.